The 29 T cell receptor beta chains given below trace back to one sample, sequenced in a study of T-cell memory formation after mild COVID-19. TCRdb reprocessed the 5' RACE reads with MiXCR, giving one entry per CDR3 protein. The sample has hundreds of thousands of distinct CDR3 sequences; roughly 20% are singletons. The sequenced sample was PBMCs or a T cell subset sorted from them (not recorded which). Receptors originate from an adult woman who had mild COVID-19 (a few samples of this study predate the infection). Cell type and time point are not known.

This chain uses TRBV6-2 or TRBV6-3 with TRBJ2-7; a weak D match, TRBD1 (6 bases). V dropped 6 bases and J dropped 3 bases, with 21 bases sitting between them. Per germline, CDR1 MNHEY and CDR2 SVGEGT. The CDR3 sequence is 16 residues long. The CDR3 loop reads CASSPRRRGRNYEQYF. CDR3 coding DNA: TGTGCCAGCAGCCCACGGAGAAGGGGGAGAAACTACGAGCAGTACTTC.

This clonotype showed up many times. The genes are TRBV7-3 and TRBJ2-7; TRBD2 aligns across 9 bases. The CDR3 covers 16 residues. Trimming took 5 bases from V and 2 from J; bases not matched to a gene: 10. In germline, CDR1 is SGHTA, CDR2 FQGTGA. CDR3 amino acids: CASSQSSGRVPYEQYF. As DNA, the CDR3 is TGTGCCAGCAGCCAAAGTAGCGGGAGAGTTCCCTACGAGCAGTACTTC.

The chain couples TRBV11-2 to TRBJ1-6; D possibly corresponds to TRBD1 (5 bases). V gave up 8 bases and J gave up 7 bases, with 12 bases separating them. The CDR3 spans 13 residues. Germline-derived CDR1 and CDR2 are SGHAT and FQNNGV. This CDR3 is CASGGAGNSPLHF. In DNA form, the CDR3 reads TGTGCCAGCGGCGGGGCAGGCAATTCACCCCTCCACTTT.

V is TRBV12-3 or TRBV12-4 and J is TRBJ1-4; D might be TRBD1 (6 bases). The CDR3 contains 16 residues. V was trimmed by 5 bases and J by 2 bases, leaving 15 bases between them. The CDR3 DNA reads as TGTGCCAGCAGTGACCGGGACACTCCGACTAATGAAAAACTGTTTTTT. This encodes CASSDRDTPTNEKLFF.

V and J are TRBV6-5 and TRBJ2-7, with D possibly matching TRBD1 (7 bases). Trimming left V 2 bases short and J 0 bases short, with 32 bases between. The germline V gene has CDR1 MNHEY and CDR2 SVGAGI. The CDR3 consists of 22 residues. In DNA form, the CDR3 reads TGTGCCAGCAGTTACCCAAACCCGAGACAGGGTATGGGGGGTCTCCTCTCCTACGAGCAGTACTTC. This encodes CASSYPNPRQGMGGLLSYEQYF.

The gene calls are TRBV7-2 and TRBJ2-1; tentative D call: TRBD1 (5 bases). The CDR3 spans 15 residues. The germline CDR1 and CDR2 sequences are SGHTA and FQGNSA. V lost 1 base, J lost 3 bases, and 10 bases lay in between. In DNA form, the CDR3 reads TGTGCCAGCAGCTTAGACAGGACGGGCTACAATGAGCAGTTCTTC. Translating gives CASSLDRTGYNEQFF.

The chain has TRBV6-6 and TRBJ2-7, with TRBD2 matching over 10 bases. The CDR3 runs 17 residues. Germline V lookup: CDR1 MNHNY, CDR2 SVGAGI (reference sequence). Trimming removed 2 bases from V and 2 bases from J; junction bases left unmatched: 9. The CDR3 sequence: CASSYQGLAPTPYEQYF. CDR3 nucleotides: TGTGCCAGCAGTTACCAGGGACTAGCGCCTACTCCCTACGAGCAGTACTTC.

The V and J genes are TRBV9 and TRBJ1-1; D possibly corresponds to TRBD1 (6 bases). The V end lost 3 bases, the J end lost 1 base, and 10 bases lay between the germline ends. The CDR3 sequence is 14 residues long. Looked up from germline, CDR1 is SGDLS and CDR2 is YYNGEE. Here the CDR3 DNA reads TGTGCCAGCAGCGAGGGGGGGCAGAACACTGAAGCTTTCTTT. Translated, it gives CASSEGGQNTEAFF.

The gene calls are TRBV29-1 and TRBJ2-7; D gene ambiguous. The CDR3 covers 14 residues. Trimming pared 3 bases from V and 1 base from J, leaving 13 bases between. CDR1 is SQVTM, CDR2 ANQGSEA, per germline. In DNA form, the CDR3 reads TGCAGCGTTGACTATGGACCCGGGTCCTACGAGCAGTACTTC. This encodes CSVDYGPGSYEQYF.

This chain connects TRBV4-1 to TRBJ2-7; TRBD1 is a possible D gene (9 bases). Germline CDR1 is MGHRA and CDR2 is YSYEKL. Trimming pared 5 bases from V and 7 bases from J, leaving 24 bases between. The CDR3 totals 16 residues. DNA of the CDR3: TGCGCCAGCAGCATGGGAGCCGGGACAGGGACTAGAGAGCAGTACTTC. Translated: CASSMGAGTGTREQYF.

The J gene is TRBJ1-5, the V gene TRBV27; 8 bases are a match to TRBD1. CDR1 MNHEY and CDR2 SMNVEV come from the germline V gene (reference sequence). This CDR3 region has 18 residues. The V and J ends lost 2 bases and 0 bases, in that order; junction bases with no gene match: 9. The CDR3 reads CASSLIGQGTASNQPQHF. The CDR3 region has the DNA TGTGCCAGCAGTTTAATTGGACAGGGAACGGCTAGCAATCAGCCCCAGCATTTT.

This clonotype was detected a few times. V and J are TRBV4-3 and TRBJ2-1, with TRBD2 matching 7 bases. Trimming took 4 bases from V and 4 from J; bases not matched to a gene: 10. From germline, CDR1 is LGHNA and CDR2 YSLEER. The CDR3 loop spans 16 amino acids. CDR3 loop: CASSRGPSGTYNEQFF. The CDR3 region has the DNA TGCGCCAGCAGCCGCGGTCCTAGCGGCACTTACAATGAGCAGTTCTTC.

The CDR3 region is CASIPSVGGNEQFF. The CDR3 DNA follows: TGTGCCAGCATCCCGTCGGTGGGAGGTAATGAGCAGTTCTTC. The chain joins TRBV7-9 to TRBJ2-1; tentatively, D is TRBD2 (6 bases). The CDR3 loop spans 14 amino acids. Trimming pared 7 bases from V and 7 bases from J, leaving 17 bases between. Germline V lookup: CDR1 SEHNR, CDR2 FQNEAQ (reference sequence).

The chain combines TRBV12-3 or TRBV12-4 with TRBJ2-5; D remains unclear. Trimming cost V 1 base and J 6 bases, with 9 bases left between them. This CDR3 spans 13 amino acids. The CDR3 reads CASSLGVRQTQYF. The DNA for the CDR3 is TGTGCCAGCAGTTTAGGGGTCCGGCAGACCCAGTACTTC.

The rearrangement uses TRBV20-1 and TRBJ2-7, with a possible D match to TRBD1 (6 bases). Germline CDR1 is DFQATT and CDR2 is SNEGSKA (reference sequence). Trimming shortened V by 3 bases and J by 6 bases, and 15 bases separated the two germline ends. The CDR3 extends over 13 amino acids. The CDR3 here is CSARGHLALEQYF. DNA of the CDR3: TGCAGTGCTAGGGGACACCTGGCCCTCGAGCAGTACTTC.

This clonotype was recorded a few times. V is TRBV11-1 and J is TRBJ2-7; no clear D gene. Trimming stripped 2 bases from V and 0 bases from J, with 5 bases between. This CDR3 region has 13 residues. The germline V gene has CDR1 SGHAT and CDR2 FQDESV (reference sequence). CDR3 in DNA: TGTGCCAGCAGCTTACGGAACTCCTACGAGCAGTACTTC. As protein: CASSLRNSYEQYF.

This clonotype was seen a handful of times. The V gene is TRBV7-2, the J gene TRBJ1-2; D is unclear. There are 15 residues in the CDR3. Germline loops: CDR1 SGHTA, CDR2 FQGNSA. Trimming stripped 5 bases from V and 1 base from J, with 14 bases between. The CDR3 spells CASSPDGLFNYGYTF. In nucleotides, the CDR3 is TGTGCCAGCAGCCCGGACGGACTGTTTAACTATGGCTACACCTTC.

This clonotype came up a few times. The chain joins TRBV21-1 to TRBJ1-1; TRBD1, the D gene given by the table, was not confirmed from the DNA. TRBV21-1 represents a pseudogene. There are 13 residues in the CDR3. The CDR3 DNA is TGTGCCAGCAGCCCACCGCAGAGGGGGGAGGATTTCTTT. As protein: CASSPPQRGEDFF.

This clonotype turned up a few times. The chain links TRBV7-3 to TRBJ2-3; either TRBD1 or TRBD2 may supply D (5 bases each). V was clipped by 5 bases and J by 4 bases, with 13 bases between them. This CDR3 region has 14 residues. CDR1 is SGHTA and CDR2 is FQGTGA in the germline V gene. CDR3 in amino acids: CASSAQVGPDTQYF. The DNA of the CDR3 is TGTGCCAGCAGCGCCCAGGTGGGACCAGATACGCAGTATTTT.

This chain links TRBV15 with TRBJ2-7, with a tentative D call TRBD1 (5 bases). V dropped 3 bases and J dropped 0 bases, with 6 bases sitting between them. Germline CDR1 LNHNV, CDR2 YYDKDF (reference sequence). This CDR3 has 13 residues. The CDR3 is CATSRDISYEQYF. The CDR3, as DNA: TGTGCCACCAGCAGGGACATCTCCTACGAGCAGTACTTC.

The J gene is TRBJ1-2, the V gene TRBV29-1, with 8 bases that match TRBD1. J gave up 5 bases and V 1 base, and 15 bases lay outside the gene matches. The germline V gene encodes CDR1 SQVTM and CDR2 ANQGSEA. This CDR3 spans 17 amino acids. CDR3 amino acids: CSVEVSLAGGRGYGYTF. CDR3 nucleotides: TGCAGCGTTGAAGTCTCCCTGGCAGGGGGCAGGGGGTATGGCTACACCTTC.

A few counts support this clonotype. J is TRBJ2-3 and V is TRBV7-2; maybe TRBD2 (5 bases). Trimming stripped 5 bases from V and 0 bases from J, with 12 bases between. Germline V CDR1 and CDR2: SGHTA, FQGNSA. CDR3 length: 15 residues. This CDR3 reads CASSPGAVSTDTQYF. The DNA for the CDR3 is TGTGCCAGCAGCCCCGGAGCGGTTAGCACAGATACGCAGTATTTT.

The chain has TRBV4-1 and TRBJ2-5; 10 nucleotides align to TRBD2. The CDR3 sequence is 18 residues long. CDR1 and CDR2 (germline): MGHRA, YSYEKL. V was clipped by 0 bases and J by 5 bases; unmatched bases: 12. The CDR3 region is CASSQDQGTSGVSETQYF. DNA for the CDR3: TGCGCCAGCAGCCAAGATCAAGGAACTAGCGGGGTCTCGGAGACCCAGTACTTC.

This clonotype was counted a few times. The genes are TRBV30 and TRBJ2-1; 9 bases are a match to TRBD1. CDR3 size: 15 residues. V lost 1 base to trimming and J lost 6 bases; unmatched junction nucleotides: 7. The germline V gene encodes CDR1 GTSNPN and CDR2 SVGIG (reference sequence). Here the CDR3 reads CAWSAGQGWFNEQFF. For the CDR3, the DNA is TGTGCCTGGAGTGCCGGACAGGGGTGGTTCAATGAGCAGTTCTTC.

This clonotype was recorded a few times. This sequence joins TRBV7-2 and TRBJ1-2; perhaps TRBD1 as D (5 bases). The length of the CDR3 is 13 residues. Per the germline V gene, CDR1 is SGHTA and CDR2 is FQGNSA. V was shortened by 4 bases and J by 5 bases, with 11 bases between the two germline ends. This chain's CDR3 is CASSSLRGYGYTF. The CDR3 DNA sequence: TGTGCCAGCAGCTCACTTCGGGGGTATGGCTACACCTTC. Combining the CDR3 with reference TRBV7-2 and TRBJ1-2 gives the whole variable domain GAGVSQSPSNKVTEKGKDVELRCDPISGHTALYWYRQSLGQGLEFLIYFQGNSAPDKSGLPSDRFSAERTGGSVSTLTIQRTQQEDSAVYLCASSSLRGYGYTFGSGTRLTVV.

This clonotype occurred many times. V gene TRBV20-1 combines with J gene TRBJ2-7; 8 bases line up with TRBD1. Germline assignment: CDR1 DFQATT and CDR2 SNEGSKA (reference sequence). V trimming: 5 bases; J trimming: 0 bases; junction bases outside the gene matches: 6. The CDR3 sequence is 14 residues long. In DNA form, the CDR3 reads TGCAGTGCTGAAACAGGGGGGAGCTCCTACGAGCAGTACTTC. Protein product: CSAETGGSSYEQYF.

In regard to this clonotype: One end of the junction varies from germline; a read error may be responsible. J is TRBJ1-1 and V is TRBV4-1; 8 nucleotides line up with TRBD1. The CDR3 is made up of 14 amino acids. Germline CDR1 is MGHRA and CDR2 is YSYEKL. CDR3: CASSQVTQGTGNTF. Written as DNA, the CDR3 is TGCGCCAGCAGCCAAGTCACCCAGGGGACAGGCAATACCTTT.

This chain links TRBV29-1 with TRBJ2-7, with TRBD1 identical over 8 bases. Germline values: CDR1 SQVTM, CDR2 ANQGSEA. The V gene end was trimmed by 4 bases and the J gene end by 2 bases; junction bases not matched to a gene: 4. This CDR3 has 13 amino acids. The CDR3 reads CSVVGQVTYEQYF. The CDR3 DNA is TGCAGCGTTGTGGGACAGGTAACCTACGAGCAGTACTTC.

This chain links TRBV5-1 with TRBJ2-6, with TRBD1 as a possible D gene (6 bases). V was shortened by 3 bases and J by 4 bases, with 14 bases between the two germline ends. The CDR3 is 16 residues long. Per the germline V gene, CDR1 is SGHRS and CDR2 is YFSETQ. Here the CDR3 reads CASSWSGTTGANVLTF. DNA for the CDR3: TGCGCCAGCAGCTGGTCCGGGACAACCGGGGCCAACGTCCTGACTTTC.